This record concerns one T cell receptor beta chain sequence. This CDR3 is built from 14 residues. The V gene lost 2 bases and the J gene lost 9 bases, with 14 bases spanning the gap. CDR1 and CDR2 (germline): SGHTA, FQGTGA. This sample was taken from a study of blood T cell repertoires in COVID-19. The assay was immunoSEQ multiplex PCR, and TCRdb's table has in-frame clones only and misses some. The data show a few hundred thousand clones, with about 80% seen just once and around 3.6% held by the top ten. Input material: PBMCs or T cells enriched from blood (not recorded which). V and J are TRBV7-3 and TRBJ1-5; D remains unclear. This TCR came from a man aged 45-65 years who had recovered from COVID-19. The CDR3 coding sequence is TGTGCCAGCAGCTTAGGTCCAGGCAAAGGGCCCCAGCATTTT. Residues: CASSLGPGKGPQHF.